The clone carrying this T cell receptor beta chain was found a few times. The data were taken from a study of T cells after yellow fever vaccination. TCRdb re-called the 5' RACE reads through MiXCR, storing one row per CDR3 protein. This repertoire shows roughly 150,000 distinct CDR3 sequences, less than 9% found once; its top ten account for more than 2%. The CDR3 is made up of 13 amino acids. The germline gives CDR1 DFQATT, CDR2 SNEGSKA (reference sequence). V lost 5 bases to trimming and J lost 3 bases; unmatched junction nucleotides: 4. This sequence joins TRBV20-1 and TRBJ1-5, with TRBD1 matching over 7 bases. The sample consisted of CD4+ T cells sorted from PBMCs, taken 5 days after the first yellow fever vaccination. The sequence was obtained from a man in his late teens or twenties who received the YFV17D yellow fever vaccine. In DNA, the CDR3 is TGCAGTGCTTCTACAGGGGTCAATCAGCCCCAGCATTTT. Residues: CSASTGVNQPQHF.